This T cell receptor beta chain was recorded in a study of blood T cell repertoires in COVID-19. Study background: Nucleic acid was either cDNA or gDNA, and it came from T cells, B-cell-depleted T cells, or PBMCs.

This table comes from immunoSEQ multiplex PCR, and its TCRdb copy is limited to in-frame clones, with some not included. The data show under 150,000 clones, with roughly 85% seen just once and 13% held by the top ten. The CDR3 loop spans 15 amino acids. The receptor was derived from a human donor in a cohort sampled during active COVID-19. The gene calls are TRBV7-5 and TRBJ2-2; no DNA check was done on the table's D call, TRBD1. TRBV7-5 is flagged as a pseudogene. What was sequenced was peripheral blood. The chain's CDR3 is CARSKTGLNTGELFF. DNA for the CDR3: TGTGCCAGAAGCAAAACAGGGTTGAACACCGGGGAGCTGTTTTTT.